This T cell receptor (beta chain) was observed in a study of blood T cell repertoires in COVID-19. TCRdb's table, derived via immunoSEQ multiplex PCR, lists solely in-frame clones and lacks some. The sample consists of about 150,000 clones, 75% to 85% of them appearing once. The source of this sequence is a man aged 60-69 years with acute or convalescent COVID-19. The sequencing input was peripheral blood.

The CDR3 DNA reads TGTGCCAGCAGCCAAGATCCCATCGGGGAGCTGTTTTTT. Residues: CASSQDPIGELFF. This chain links TRBV3-1 (or the pseudogene TRBV3-2) with TRBJ2-2; D is unclear. V was cut by 0 bases and J by 7 bases, with 6 bases left in between. Germline V gives CDR1 LGHDT, CDR2 YNNKEL (reference sequence). This CDR3 has 13 amino acids.